The 4 T cell receptor beta chains presented below share a single source sample, sequenced in a study of graft-versus-host responses after intestinal transplantation. Method: immunoSEQ multiplex PCR; TCRdb's copy keeps in-frame clones and lacks some. The sample yields under 45,000 clones, around nine tenths seen once. Sample: PBMCs, taken roughly 270 days after transplant. All receptors derive from a human patient who received an intestinal transplant, so some T cells may come from the graft donor.

This chain connects TRBV7-2 to TRBJ2-5, with D unclear. The CDR3 spans 11 residues. The germline V and J ends were trimmed by 2 bases and 3 bases, with 1 base remaining between them. The germline V gene encodes CDR1 SGHTA and CDR2 FQGNSA. This CDR3 reads CASSLKETQYF. DNA of the CDR3: TGTGCCAGCAGCTTAAAAGAGACCCAGTACTTC. Drawing the rest from reference TRBV7-2 and TRBJ2-5, the complete variable domain is GAGVSQSPSNKVTEKGKDVELRCDPISGHTALYWYRQSLGQGLEFLIYFQGNSAPDKSGLPSDRFSAERTGGSVSTLTIQRTQQEDSAVYLCASSLKETQYFGPGTRLLVL.

V is TRBV10-1 and J is TRBJ2-7; D might be TRBD1 or TRBD2, each matching 5 bases. CDR1 WNHNN and CDR2 SYGVQD come from the germline V gene (reference sequence). Trimming took 10 bases from V and 6 from J, leaving 16 bases between them. The CDR3 totals 12 residues. CDR3 bases: TGCGCCAAAAACGGGACGGCCTGCGAGCAGTACTTC. It translates to CAKNGTACEQYF.

The chain uses TRBV6-1 and TRBJ2-5; D not resolved. The DNA end is a closer match to TRBJ2-7, so the J assignment may be wrong. Germline lookup yields CDR1 MNHNS and CDR2 SASEGT. The CDR3 contains 13 residues. The CDR3 DNA sequence: TGTGCCAGCATGTGGCACCCTTCCTACGAGCAGTACTTC. It translates to CASMWHPSYEQYF.

The chain uses TRBV19 and TRBJ2-1; D remains unclear. The CDR3 is made up of 14 amino acids. V was cut by 5 bases and J by 1 base, with 9 bases left in between. Germline V gene lookup returns CDR1 LNHDA and CDR2 SQIVND (reference sequence). The CDR3 DNA reads as TGTGCCAGTAGTGGACGCGTTTCCTACAATGAGCAGTTCTTC. This codes for CASSGRVSYNEQFF. The complete variable domain, with remaining parts taken from reference TRBV19 and TRBJ2-1, reads DGGITQSPKYLFRKEGQNVTLSCEQNLNHDAMYWYRQDPGQGLRLIYYSQIVNDFQKGDIAEGYSVSREKKESFPLTVTSAQKNPTAFYLCASSGRVSYNEQFFGPGTRLTVL.